The rows below give T cell receptor beta chains drawn from one sample of a study of OX40 agonist ivuxolimab in advanced cancers. The protocol was immunoSEQ multiplex PCR, while the TCRdb copy is restricted to in-frame clones and leaves out a portion. Of 53,000 or so clones listed, approximately 84% were seen once; the top ten hold about 13%. The sample was CD4+ or CD8+ T cells sorted from blood, taken in a trial of the OX40 agonist ivuxolimab. These TCRs come from an adult with an advanced solid tumor such as melanoma, head and neck, liver or kidney cancer. Each CDR3 is given with its conserved first and last residue. The order of the fields is J gene, D gene, V gene, clone size, CDR3 DNA, CDR3 protein. A D gene is named only where the DNA matches it firmly. The size field is filled for only some rows; it gives once, few, many or a size class.

TRBJ2-1	-	TRBV27	-	TGTGCCAGCAGTTTGGACAGAGCCTCCTACAATGAGCAGTTCTTC	CASSLDRASYNEQFF
TRBJ1-4	-	TRBV4-2	-	TGTGCCAGCAGCCCCGAATTGACGACGGTGAATGAAAAACTGTTTTTT	CASSPELTTVNEKLFF
TRBJ1-5	-	TRBV10-3	-	TGTGCCATCAGTGACAGTAGCAATCAGCCCCAGCATTTT	CAISDSSNQPQHF
TRBJ1-5	TRBD1	TRBV6-5	few	TGTGCCAGCAGTCCGGACAGGGGTAGCAATCAGCCCCAGCATTTT	CASSPDRGSNQPQHF
TRBJ1-1	TRBD1	TRBV6-5	-	TGTGCCAGCACAAGTGGAGGGGGCTGGCACACTGAAGCTTTCTTT	CASTSGGGWHTEAFF
TRBJ1-4	-	TRBV4-2	-	TGTGCCAGCAGCCAACCTATCGGGGGGGCTAATGAAAAACTGTTTTTT	CASSQPIGGANEKLFF
TRBJ2-4	-	TRBV27	-	TGTGCCAGCAGTCCATACTCGGCCGGGTCCCTAAAAAACATTCAGTACTTC	CASSPYSAGSLKNIQYF
TRBJ1-5	TRBD1	TRBV5-5	-	TGTGCCAGCAGCTCACTCGGACAGGGAAATCAGCCCCAGCATTTT	CASSSLGQGNQPQHF
TRBJ2-7	-	TRBV5-1	-	TGCGCCAGCAGCCCCGGGACCCAAACCTACGAGCAGTACTTC	CASSPGTQTYEQYF
TRBJ2-7	TRBD2	TRBV14	-	TGTGCCAGCAGCCCCATTTCGCGGGAGAACGAGCAGTACTTC	CASSPISRENEQYF
TRBJ2-7	TRBD1	TRBV5-1	-	TGCGCCAGCAGCGACGGGACAGCCTACGAGCAGTACTTC	CASSDGTAYEQYF
TRBJ2-7	-	TRBV29-1	-	TGCAGCGGAGCCACCTCTGGGGAGCAGTACTTC	CSGATSGEQYF
TRBJ2-2	-	TRBV5-1	-	TGCGCCAGCAGCTTGAACCCGGGTACCGGGGAGCTGTTTTTT	CASSLNPGTGELFF
TRBJ2-3	TRBD2	TRBV7-3	-	TGTGCCAGCAGCGTAGCGGGAGGCAGCACAGATACGCAGTATTTT	CASSVAGGSTDTQYF
TRBJ1-2	TRBD1	TRBV27	-	TGTGCCAGCAGTGAGACAGGGAAGGGCTACACCTTC	CASSETGKGYTF
TRBJ2-2	TRBD1	TRBV25-1	few	TGTGCCAGCAGTGTAACACAGGGGACAGGGCGAATGGGGGAGCTGTTTTTT	CASSVTQGTGRMGELFF
TRBJ1-5	-	TRBV10-3	-	TGTGCCATCAGTGGGGTGAACAATCAGCCCCAGCATTTT	CAISGVNNQPQHF
TRBJ2-7	-	TRBV6-5	-	TGTGCCAGCAGTTCCGAAAGCTACGAGCAGTACTTC	CASSSESYEQYF
TRBJ2-5	TRBD1	TRBV28	-	TGTGCCAGCAGCTGGGACAGGAGTCAAGAGACCCAGTACTTC	CASSWDRSQETQYF
TRBJ2-1	-	TRBV11-2	-	TGTGCCAGCACCTTGGGGGAAAGCTCCTACAATGAGCAGTTCTTC	CASTLGESSYNEQFF
TRBJ2-3	-	TRBV29-1	-	TGCAGCGTTGGAGAGACCCGGGATACGCAGTATTTT	CSVGETRDTQYF
TRBJ1-2	-	TRBV2	many	TGTGCCAGCAGTGAAATCACGGTATACACCTTC	CASSEITVYTF
TRBJ1-3	-	TRBV6-5	-	TGTGCCAGCAGTGCCCTGGCCGCCCTTGGAAACACCATATATTTT	CASSALAALGNTIYF
TRBJ2-4	-	TRBV5-6	few	TGTGCCAGCAGCCTTCGACAGGCCAAAAACATTCAGTACTTC	CASSLRQAKNIQYF
TRBJ1-1	-	TRBV7-3	-	TGTGCCAGCAGCTTATTGGAAGGGAGGGGCACTGAAGCTTTCTTT	CASSLLEGRGTEAFF
TRBJ2-1	-	TRBV28	-	TGTGCCAGCAGTTTGGGTCAGGGAATGACCAATGAGCAGTTCTTC	CASSLGQGMTNEQFF
TRBJ1-6	-	TRBV6-5	-	TGTGCCAGCAGTTACTCTTGGGGTTCACCCCTCCACTTT	CASSYSWGSPLHF
TRBJ2-3	TRBD1	TRBV28	once	TGTGCCAGCATCTCAAGGGGGCGCGGCACAGATACGCAGTATTTT	CASISRGRGTDTQYF
TRBJ2-5	TRBD2	TRBV5-1	-	TGCGCCAGCAGCAAAGGGACTAGCGGGATCGCGGCCCAGTACTTC	CASSKGTSGIAAQYF
TRBJ2-7	-	TRBV9	-	TGTGCCAGCAGCGGGAGGACGTCTTCCTACGAGCAGTACTTC	CASSGRTSSYEQYF
TRBJ2-7	-	TRBV28	few	TGTGCCAGCAGTTTAACCTACGAGCAGTACTTC	CASSLTYEQYF
TRBJ1-3	TRBD1	TRBV28	-	TGTGCCAGCTCCGGGGGACAGGGACCTATATCTGGAAACACCATATATTTT	CASSGGQGPISGNTIYF
TRBJ2-1	TRBD2	TRBV6-1	few	TGTGCCAGCAGGACTAGCGGGAGGCGGCATGAGCAGTTCTTC	CASRTSGRRHEQFF
TRBJ2-5	-	TRBV6-1	-	TGTGCCAGCAGTACCCCAGGGAACCAAGAGACCCAGTACTTC	CASSTPGNQETQYF
TRBJ2-3	-	TRBV6-5	few	TGTGCCAGCAGGATAACAAATACGCAGTATTTT	CASRITNTQYF